This entry is about one TCR beta chain. In this sample, this clonotype turned up a few times. No antigen is known for it. No base quality values were provided; no much bigger clone lies one nucleotide off. A patient counted as having stable Graves' hyperthyroidism if no progression to ophthalmopathy occurred over 18 months of follow-up. The hyperthyroidism patients were between 18 and 65 years old and newly diagnosed, with a disease duration of less than 2 months. Patients with uncontrolled infections, other autoimmune diseases, pregnancy or lactation were excluded. Diagnoses were established on the basis of clinical symptoms, serum thyroxine and TRAb, thyroid ultrasound, and orbital computed tomography. Ficoll-Paque density gradient centrifugation was used to isolate PBMCs from around 9.1 ml of fresh peripheral blood. Trizol reagent was used to extract total RNA, and RNA quality was then checked on an Agilent 2100 Bioanalyzer.

The data were obtained in a study of T cells in Graves' hyperthyroidism and ophthalmopathy (dated by TCRdb to the late 2010s). For context, the study as a whole: Peripheral blood samples were taken at initial diagnosis, before any treatment was given. Once sampling was done, hyperthyroidism patients were given methimazole at a starting dose of 30 mg daily, whereas ophthalmopathy patients were given high-dose intravenous methylprednisolone. In addition, the study compared T-cell repertoires in thyroid tissue and in blood from roughly six Graves' hyperthyroidism patients. To identify distinguishing TCR V-J signatures, a discovery cohort of about a hundred patients was used, comprising approximately 40 with Graves' ophthalmopathy and around 57 with stable Graves' hyperthyroidism. The paper describes TCR Vbeta CDR3 sequencing of about 140 peripheral blood samples, made up of 43 ophthalmopathy patients, some 80 hyperthyroidism patients and 17 progressor patients. The 95 to 100 discovery patients were randomly divided into training and test sets at a 7:3 ratio. Whether ophthalmopathy could be predicted prospectively was tested in an independent validation cohort made up of about 18 hyperthyroidism patients plus 17 patients who later progressed to ophthalmopathy.

TCR beta CDR3 regions were amplified from RNA transcripts. For the first round of RT-PCR on the TCR CDR3, the HTBI primer set was used together with the Qiagen OneStep RT-PCR kit. Libraries were constructed in a second round of multiplex PCR, after which size selection and purification were carried out. Sequencing of the libraries was done on an Illumina HiSeq2000 using paired-end 100 bp reads. Processing in the source paper ran as follows. SOAPnuke was used to process the raw data, removing reads that contained adapters or uncalled bases, had a mean Phred below 15, or lacked an exact match to the constant primer or identifier. COPE v1.2.5 was used to merge high-quality paired reads, and clonotypes were defined as unique nucleotide sequences. MiTCR v1.1 was used to align clonotypes to the IMGT TRBV, TRBD and TRBJ reference segments. The analysis included only V-J combinations with a frequency above 0.0001, which together covered around 99% of the repertoires. The TCS score was defined as the ratio of F50 (clonal expansion) to E x V (chaos), calculated using BLOSUM62-based TCRdist between CDR3 peptides within each V-J. Welch's t-statistics and random forest reduced roughly 500 V-J features to 13, which were used in a naive Bayes classifier (R e1071). TCRdb ran its own pipeline on the public reads, namely fastp trimming at Q25 and MiXCR clone calling, and kept in-frame beta chains. A single entry per CDR3 protein holds the most common genes and DNA from its merged rows. TCRdb's processing, not the authors', yielded these V and J calls. The sample records roughly 300,000 distinct CDR3 sequences, 11% to 15% of which are singletons. In total, the top ten clones hold 20% to 25% of the sample.

Trimming takes 0 bases from V and 8 bases from J, and the germline ends sit 16 bases apart. For CDR1 and CDR2, the germline V gene lists MGHRA and YSYEKL. Including the terminal cysteine and phenylalanine, the CDR3 comprises 15 residues. The entry retains the CDR3 DNA only, 45 bases that are in frame from base 1. Study-wide conclusions, independent of this receptor: Most expanded thyroid clonotypes (frequency above 0.001) were also found in blood, which suggests that blood repertoires may mirror thyroid immune responses. A model built on a 13 V-J signature distinguished ophthalmopathy from stable hyperthyroidism, reaching approximately 89% sensitivity and 81.08% specificity in cross-validation and 80%/75% in testing. During validation, the model predicted progression to ophthalmopathy a median of approximately 6 months ahead of onset, with approximately 70% sensitivity and 72.22% specificity. Sample size was not statistically predetermined, and blinding of investigators to group allocation was not performed.

The rearranged segments are TRBV4-1 and TRBJ1-2, with the D gene call left open. The sequenced sample consisted of blood. The receptor was isolated from a woman under 40 with Graves' hyperthyroidism. The CDR3 loop reads CASSQEGAGLGGYTF. In nucleotide form, the sequence is TGCGCCAGCAGCCAAGAAGGTGCCGGCTTGGGAGGCTACACCTTC.